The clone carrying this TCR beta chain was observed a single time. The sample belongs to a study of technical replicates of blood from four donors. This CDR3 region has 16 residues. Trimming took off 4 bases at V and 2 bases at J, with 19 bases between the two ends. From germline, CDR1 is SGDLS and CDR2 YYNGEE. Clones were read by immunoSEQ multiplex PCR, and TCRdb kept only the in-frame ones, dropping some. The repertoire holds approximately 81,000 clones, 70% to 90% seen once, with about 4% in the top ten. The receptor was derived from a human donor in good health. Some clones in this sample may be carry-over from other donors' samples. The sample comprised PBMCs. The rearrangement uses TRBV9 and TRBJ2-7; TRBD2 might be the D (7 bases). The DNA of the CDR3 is TGTGCCAGCAGCTCCGAAGGGGGGGCCCAGACCTACGAGCAGTACTTC. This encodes CASSSEGGAQTYEQYF.